The 27 T cell receptor beta chains presented below share a single source sample, sequenced in a study of identical twins. From the 5' RACE reads, TCRdb called clonotypes with MiXCR, one entry per CDR3 protein. The profile shows around 570,000 distinct CDR3 sequences, 7.5% to 10% of them singletons. These same data were also listed under a study on yellow fever vaccine responses in identical twins.

Source material: PBMCs. Receptors originate from a woman under 30 in good health.

Many counts were recorded for this clonotype. This chain connects TRBV12-3 or TRBV12-4 to TRBJ2-2, with D possibly being TRBD1 (5 bases). V was shortened by 9 bases and J by 0 bases, with 11 bases between the two germline ends. CDR3 length: 14 residues. The CDR3 nucleotides are TGTGCCAGTCGCGACAGCTCGAACACCGGGGAGCTGTTTTTT. Encoded protein: CASRDSSNTGELFF.

The V and J genes are TRBV28 and TRBJ2-3, with D uncertain. This CDR3 spans 14 amino acids. Trimming left V 3 bases short and J 4 bases short, with 11 bases between. CDR1 is MDHEN and CDR2 is SYDVKM in the germline V gene. CDR3 nucleotides: TGTGCCAGCAGTTTTTTAGCAGCTCCAGATACGCAGTATTTT. Amino acids: CASSFLAAPDTQYF.

The CDR3, as DNA: TGTGCCAGTAGTAACCGGGGGCTCGGGCTCTACGAGCAGTACTTC. Protein: CASSNRGLGLYEQYF. The chain employs TRBV19 and TRBJ2-7; TRBD1 or TRBD2 may be the D gene (6 bases each). Trimming stripped 4 bases from V and 3 bases from J, with 16 bases between. Germline loops: CDR1 LNHDA, CDR2 SQIVND (reference sequence). This CDR3 spans 15 amino acids.

This chain connects TRBV5-5 to TRBJ1-5; 7 nucleotides align to TRBD1. The CDR3 runs to 15 residues. CDR1 SGHKS and CDR2 YYEKEE come from the germline V gene (reference sequence). J gave up 6 bases and V 0 bases, and 6 bases lay outside the gene matches. The CDR3 DNA reads as TGTGCCAGCAGCTTGGAGGGACAGCTGGGTCAGCCCCAGCATTTT. This gives the protein CASSLEGQLGQPQHF.

A few counts support this clonotype. The chain uses TRBV4-1 and TRBJ2-3; no clear D gene. The CDR3 runs to 16 residues. From germline, CDR1 is MGHRA and CDR2 YSYEKL. Trimming stripped 5 bases from V and 0 bases from J, with 15 bases between. CDR3 sequence reads: CASSTHSLASTDTQYF. CDR3 nucleotides: TGCGCCAGCAGCACACACTCCCTGGCTAGCACAGATACGCAGTATTTT.

This clonotype was counted ten times or more. This chain connects TRBV12-3 or TRBV12-4 to TRBJ1-2, with TRBD1 matching 8 bases. CDR3 length equals 12 residues. V was pared by 7 bases and J by 7 bases, with 5 bases of the junction left unmatched. CDR3 DNA: TGTGCCAGCACCCCGACAGGGGCTGGCTACACCTTC. It is translated as CASTPTGAGYTF.

This clonotype was picked up a small number of times. V is TRBV6-1 and J is TRBJ1-1; TRBD1 matches 8 bases. The V gene end was trimmed by 7 bases and the J gene end by 2 bases; junction bases not matched to a gene: 6. The germline CDR1 and CDR2 sequences are MNHNS and SASEGT. This CDR3 spans 14 amino acids. In DNA form, the CDR3 reads TGTGCCAGCACCCCGGGACAGGTTAACACTGAAGCTTTCTTT. Translated: CASTPGQVNTEAFF.

Concerning this clonotype: A much larger clonotype is one base distant, so this may be a read error. V and J are TRBV10-3 and TRBJ2-1; D possibly corresponds to TRBD2 (5 bases). CDR1 is ENHRY, CDR2 SYGVKD, per germline. V gave up 10 bases and J gave up 6 bases, with 16 bases separating them. This CDR3 contains 13 residues. The DNA for the CDR3 is TGTGCCACCCCTGTAGAGGGTTCCAATGAGCAGTTCTTC. It translates to CATPVEGSNEQFF.

This clonotype appeared a few times. The chain links TRBV2 to TRBJ2-6; 10 bases agree with TRBD1. The CDR3 totals 17 residues. The V gene end was trimmed by 7 bases and the J gene end by 4 bases; junction bases not matched to a gene: 10. The germline V gene encodes CDR1 SNHLY and CDR2 FYNNEI. The chain's CDR3 is CASKLVTGGAGANVLTF. The CDR3 DNA reads TGTGCCAGCAAATTGGTGACAGGGGGCGCAGGGGCCAACGTCCTGACTTTC.

This clonotype occurred a few times. The rearrangement uses TRBV7-6 and TRBJ2-5, with TRBD1 identical over 8 bases. This CDR3 contains 15 residues. Germline CDR1 reads SGHVS; CDR2 reads FNYEAQ. The V segment lost 3 bases and the J segment 1 base; nucleotides outside the gene matches: 4. CDR3 sequence: CASSFIDRGQETQYF. CDR3 bases: TGTGCCAGCAGCTTTATCGACAGGGGCCAAGAGACCCAGTACTTC.

This clonotype was seen at least ten times. The rearrangement uses TRBV6-2 or TRBV6-3 and TRBJ2-7; D is perhaps TRBD1 (6 bases). This CDR3 comprises 16 residues. Trimming removed 0 bases at V and 1 base at J, with 13 bases between. From germline, CDR1 is MNHEY and CDR2 SVGEGT. CDR3 region: CASSYSKRTASYEQYF. Written as DNA, the CDR3 is TGTGCCAGCAGTTACTCGAAAAGGACAGCATCCTACGAGCAGTACTTC.

This clonotype has just a few counts. The V and J genes are TRBV5-5 and TRBJ2-7; a weak D match, TRBD1 (5 bases). This CDR3 contains 16 residues. CDR1 SGHKS and CDR2 YYEKEE come from the germline V gene (reference sequence). V dropped 7 bases and J dropped 1 base, with 21 bases sitting between them. CDR3 bases: TGTGCCAGCGACCAGCACCCCCTCCCAGGGTCCTACGAGCAGTACTTC. It specifies CASDQHPLPGSYEQYF. The full variable domain, rest sourced from reference TRBV5-5 and TRBJ2-7, is DAGVTQSPTHLIKTRGQQVTLRCSPISGHKSVSWYQQVLGQGPQFIFQYYEKEERGRGNFPDRFSARQFPNYSSELNVNALLLGDSALYLCASDQHPLPGSYEQYFGPGTRLTVT.

J is TRBJ2-3 and V is TRBV5-1; D may be TRBD1 (6 bases). The CDR3 is 13 residues long. The V gene lost 6 bases and the J gene lost 3 bases, with 11 bases spanning the gap. Germline assignment: CDR1 SGHRS and CDR2 YFSETQ. CDR3 loop: CASKFTGTDTQYF. In nucleotides, the CDR3 is TGCGCCAGCAAATTCACAGGGACAGATACGCAGTATTTT. Based on the CDR3 plus reference TRBV5-1 and TRBJ2-3, the full variable domain is KAGVTQTPRYLIKTRGQQVTLSCSPISGHRSVSWYQQTPGQGLQFLFEYFSETQRNKGNFPGRFSGRQFSNSRSEMNVSTLELGDSALYLCASKFTGTDTQYFGPGTRLTVL.

The chain has TRBV28 and TRBJ1-5; 8 positions match TRBD1. The V gene end was trimmed by 8 bases and the J gene end by 7 bases; junction bases not matched to a gene: 7. Germline-derived CDR1 and CDR2 are MDHEN and SYDVKM. There are 13 residues in the CDR3. The CDR3 sequence: CASHGQGTQPQHF. The CDR3 DNA is TGTGCCAGCCACGGACAGGGAACACAGCCCCAGCATTTT.

The chain combines TRBV11-1 with TRBJ2-5, with 8 bases fitting TRBD2. The CDR3 sequence is 18 residues long. CDR1 and CDR2 from the germline V gene are SGHAT and FQDESV (reference sequence). V shed 6 bases and J 4 bases; nucleotides not matched to a gene: 19. The CDR3 coding sequence is TGTGCCAGCAGTATAACCCCGAAGGGACCGGGGGGGGCAGAGACCCAGTACTTC. Amino acids: CASSITPKGPGGAETQYF.

This clonotype was counted many times. The chain couples TRBV15 to TRBJ2-2; D perhaps matches TRBD2 (7 bases). The CDR3 is 17 amino acids. Germline CDR1 and CDR2: LNHNV and YYDKDF (reference sequence). Trimming removed 5 bases from V and 10 bases from J, with 26 bases in between. CDR3 residues: CATSALTSRIRDKELFF. The CDR3 DNA reads as TGTGCCACCAGCGCGTTGACTAGCCGAATTCGGGACAAGGAGCTGTTTTTT.

This clonotype was recorded at least ten times. The chain couples TRBV12-3 or TRBV12-4 to TRBJ2-7; D possibly uses TRBD1 or TRBD2 (5 bases each). Deletions cut 5 bases from V and 2 bases from J, with 16 bases between. The CDR3 has 15 residues. The CDR3 DNA reads TGTGCCAGCAGTCCCGAGGGGTTGGAGACCTACGAGCAGTACTTC. Protein: CASSPEGLETYEQYF.

This clonotype was seen ten or more times. The chain couples TRBV7-2 to TRBJ2-3; D tentatively fits TRBD1 or TRBD2 (5 bases each). The V end was cut by 2 bases, the J end by 15 bases, with 24 bases between. CDR1 is SGHTA, CDR2 FQGNSA, per germline. The CDR3 loop spans 15 amino acids. The CDR3 region is CASSLLGTAVSARYF. The CDR3 DNA sequence: TGTGCCAGCAGCTTACTGGGGACGGCCGTCTCAGCCCGATATTTT.

This clonotype has ten or more counts. The chain is built from TRBV27 and TRBJ2-1; 7 nucleotides line up with TRBD1. The CDR3 loop spans 13 amino acids. J lost 3 bases, V lost 8 bases, and 4 bases had no gene match. Per the germline V gene, CDR1 is MNHEY and CDR2 is SMNVEV (reference sequence). The chain's CDR3 is CASRRGRYNEQFF. The DNA of the CDR3 is TGTGCCAGCCGTAGGGGGCGCTACAATGAGCAGTTCTTC.

The J gene is TRBJ2-1, the V gene TRBV30; D not resolved. The V gene lost 2 bases and the J gene lost 5 bases, with 7 bases spanning the gap. The CDR3 contains 12 residues. CDR1 GTSNPN and CDR2 SVGIG come from the germline V gene (reference sequence). In DNA form, the CDR3 reads TGTGCCTGGAGTCCAGGTCACAATGAGCAGTTCTTC. It codes for CAWSPGHNEQFF. The entire variable domain, with the rest obtained from reference TRBV30 and TRBJ2-1, is as follows: SQTIHQWPATLVQPVGSPLSLECTVEGTSNPNLYWYRQAAGRGLQLLFYSVGIGQISSEVPQNLSASRPQDRQFILSSKKLLLSDSGFYLCAWSPGHNEQFFGPGTRLTVL.

This clonotype was observed a few times. The rearrangement joins TRBV20-1 to TRBJ2-2; D unresolved. The CDR3 has 13 amino acids. Germline CDR1 reads DFQATT; CDR2 reads SNEGSKA (reference sequence). V shed 5 bases and J shed 1 base, with 8 bases lying between them. In nucleotides, the CDR3 is TGCAGTGCTGTGCCAGGGAACACCGGGGAGCTGTTTTTT. Protein product: CSAVPGNTGELFF.

This clonotype was counted ten times or more. The chain uses TRBV12-3 or TRBV12-4 and TRBJ1-3; no clear D. This CDR3 is built from 16 residues. Deletions cut 5 bases from V and 0 bases from J, with 14 bases between. The CDR3 loop reads CASSPSPILSGNTIYF. The CDR3 region has the DNA TGTGCCAGCAGTCCGAGCCCGATACTCTCTGGAAACACCATATATTTT.

DNA of the CDR3: TGTGCCAGCAGCTTACATGCTATTGAGACCCAGTACTTC. This sequence encodes CASSLHAIETQYF. The chain couples TRBV11-2 to TRBJ2-5; no clear D gene. The V end lost 2 bases, the J end lost 5 bases, and 9 bases lay between the germline ends. Germline V CDR1 and CDR2: SGHAT, FQNNGV. There are 13 residues in the CDR3.

This clonotype was counted at least ten times. The V and J genes are TRBV7-2 and TRBJ2-2, with 14 bases lining up with TRBD2. The CDR3 runs 16 residues. CDR1 is SGHTA and CDR2 is FQGNSA in the germline V gene. V lost 5 bases and J lost 6; bases outside the gene matches: 5. CDR3 DNA: TGTGCCAGCAGCCCCGGACTAGCGGGAGGTCCCGGGGAGCTGTTTTTT. Its translation: CASSPGLAGGPGELFF.

This clonotype has a handful of counts. The gene calls are TRBV12-3 or TRBV12-4 and TRBJ1-1; 8 bases align to TRBD1. The V segment lost 5 bases and the J segment 1 base; nucleotides outside the gene matches: 6. The CDR3 contains 15 residues. The CDR3 loop is CASSLQTGANTEAFF. DNA for the CDR3: TGTGCCAGCAGTCTGCAGACAGGGGCGAACACTGAAGCTTTCTTT.

This clonotype was seen repeatedly, ten times or more. V usage is TRBV4-2 and J usage is TRBJ2-1; 9 bases fit TRBD2. Germline CDR1 is LGHNA and CDR2 is YNFKEQ. The CDR3 contains 15 residues. J lost 10 bases, V lost 1 base, and 8 bases had no gene match. Here the CDR3 reads CASSQAGSGSDEQFF. CDR3 bases: TGTGCCAGCAGCCAAGCCGGTAGCGGGAGTGACGAGCAGTTCTTC.

This CDR3 is CASSEGTGPGTEAFF. The CDR3 bases are TGTGCCAGCAGTGAAGGAACAGGCCCAGGGACTGAAGCTTTCTTT. The chain uses TRBV6-1 and TRBJ1-1; TRBD1 is a possible D gene (5 bases). Germline V lookup: CDR1 MNHNS, CDR2 SASEGT. V was pared by 1 base and J by 5 bases, with 14 bases between. The CDR3 is 15 amino acids.